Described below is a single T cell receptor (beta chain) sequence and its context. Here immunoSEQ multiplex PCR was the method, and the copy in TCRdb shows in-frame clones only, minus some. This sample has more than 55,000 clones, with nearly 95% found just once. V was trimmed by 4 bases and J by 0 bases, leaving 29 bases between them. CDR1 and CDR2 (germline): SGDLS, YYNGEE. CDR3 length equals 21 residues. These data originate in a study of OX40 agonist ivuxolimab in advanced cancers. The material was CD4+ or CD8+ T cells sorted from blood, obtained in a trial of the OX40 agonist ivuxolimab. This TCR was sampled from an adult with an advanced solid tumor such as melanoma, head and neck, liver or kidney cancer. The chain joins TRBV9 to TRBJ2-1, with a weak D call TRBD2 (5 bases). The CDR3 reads CASSHPSRERTYPSSYNEQFF. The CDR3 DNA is TGTGCCAGCAGCCACCCCTCTAGGGAGCGGACCTACCCGAGCTCCTACAATGAGCAGTTCTTC.